The rows below give T cell receptor beta chains drawn from one sample of a study of CD4 T cells in relation to SARS-CoV-2 and coronaviruses. Here immunoSEQ multiplex PCR was the method, and the copy in TCRdb shows in-frame clones only, minus some. The sample lists 15,000 to 17,000 clones; about four fifths were seen once. These receptors' antigens are unknown. Sample: CD4+ T cells from PBMCs, cultured in vitro. These receptors were collected from a human donor in good health. The CDR3 runs from the conserved cysteine through the conserved F or W. The D gene is left open where the match is weak. The size of a clone is reported for some rows only, either as once, few or many, or as a class for expanded clones.

J gene	D gene	V gene	clone size	CDR3 DNA	CDR3 protein
TRBJ2-5	.	TRBV5-1	once	TGCGCCAGCAGACCCGAATCAGAGACCCAGTACTTC	CASRPESETQYF
TRBJ2-3	TRBD2	TRBV3-1/TRBV3-2	once	TGTGCCAGCAGCCAACAACTAGCGGGAGGGTCCGATACGCAGTATTTT	CASSQQLAGGSDTQYF
TRBJ2-3	.	TRBV10-1	.	TGCGCCAGCAGCGGGACATATTTGGAGGGAGATACGCAGTATTTT	CASSGTYLEGDTQYF
TRBJ2-2	.	TRBV5-1	.	TGCGCCAGCAGGCTACAGGAGAACACCGGGGAGCTGTTTTTT	CASRLQENTGELFF
TRBJ1-6	TRBD1	TRBV3-1/TRBV3-2	.	TGTGCCAGCAGCCAAGAGGGGACAGGGGGTTCACCCCTCCACTTT	CASSQEGTGGSPLHF
TRBJ2-3	.	TRBV18	.	TGTGCCAGCTCACCCGACGTCAGGGGTCTAGATTTT	CASSPDVRGLDF
TRBJ2-5	.	TRBV6-5	.	TGTGCCAGCAGCAGGGACATAAGGGAGACCCAGTACTTC	CASSRDIRETQYF
TRBJ2-1	.	TRBV19	few	TGTGCCACCCGAGGGAGCTCCTACAATGAGCAGTTCTTC	CATRGSSYNEQFF
TRBJ1-2	TRBD1	TRBV23-1	.	TGCGCCAGCAGGCGGGACAGGCGCGTCGGGAGTTATGGCTACACCTTC	CASRRDRRVGSYGYTF
TRBJ2-7	TRBD1	TRBV27	.	TGTGCCAGCAGTTTATTACAGGGGTCCTACGAGCAGTACTTC	CASSLLQGSYEQYF
TRBJ2-4	.	TRBV30	once	TGTGCCTGGACTCTGCGCTTGTCAGCCGGGAACATTCAGTACTTC	CAWTLRLSAGNIQYF
TRBJ2-3	TRBD1	TRBV4-2	large	TGTGCCAGCAGCCAAGGCTGGACAGGGGGCACAGATACGCAGTATTTT	CASSQGWTGGTDTQYF
TRBJ2-5	.	TRBV28	.	TGTGCCAGCAGCGTCGGGGTGGAGACCCAGTACTTC	CASSVGVETQYF
TRBJ1-2	.	TRBV5-1	.	TGCGCCAGCAGCTTTCAAGGCTCTGGCTACACCTTC	CASSFQGSGYTF
TRBJ2-1	.	TRBV29-1	.	TGCAGCGTGGTAGCCCGGGGAAAAATATACAATGAGCAGTTCTTC	CSVVARGKIYNEQFF
TRBJ1-1	.	TRBV30	.	TGTGCCTGGAGTAGGTTTGCGGGATCCCAAGCTTTCTTT	CAWSRFAGSQAFF
TRBJ1-2	TRBD1	TRBV6-1	.	TGTGCCAGCAGTGAAGTTGGCGGGACAGGCGCTGTAAGGGGCTACACCTTC	CASSEVGGTGAVRGYTF
TRBJ2-6	.	TRBV6-4	.	TGTGCCAGCAGTGACGGAGGGGACGGGGCCAACGTCCTGACTTTC	CASSDGGDGANVLTF
TRBJ1-4	TRBD1	TRBV10-3	.	TGTGCCATCAGTGAGAGTGGACAGGGAAGGGAAAAACTGTTTTTT	CAISESGQGREKLFF
TRBJ2-1	TRBD2	TRBV2	.	TGTGCCAGCAGTGAACGGGGGGGACTCAATGAGCAGTTCTTC	CASSERGGLNEQFF
TRBJ2-1	.	TRBV18	.	TGTGCCAGCTCACCATCGGGGAATACAGAGCAGTTCTTC	CASSPSGNTEQFF
TRBJ2-2	TRBD1	TRBV15	.	TGTGCCACCAGCAGAGATGCAAGACAGGGGGCTATAAACACCGGGGAGCTGTTTTTT	CATSRDARQGAINTGELFF
TRBJ2-2	TRBD2	TRBV3-1/TRBV3-2	few	TGTGCCAGCAGCCCGGGACTAGCGGGGGCCACCGGGGAGCTGTTTTTT	CASSPGLAGATGELFF
TRBJ1-4	.	TRBV11-2	.	TGTGCCAGCAGCTTTTCAATCAAAGCAACTAATGAAAAACTGTTTTTT	CASSFSIKATNEKLFF
TRBJ2-1	TRBD2	TRBV30	.	TGTGCCTGGTCCGGGGAGGCTAGCGGTAACCTTAGGTCCTACAATGAGCAGTTCTTC	CAWSGEASGNLRSYNEQFF
TRBJ1-1	.	TRBV10-3	few	TGTGCCATCAGTGGGAGGGACCGCTACACTGAAGCTTTCTTT	CAISGRDRYTEAFF
TRBJ1-4	.	TRBV4-1	.	TGCGCCAGCAGCCGGCCTGGTTTGGAAGCTAATGAAAAACTGTTTTTT	CASSRPGLEANEKLFF
TRBJ1-2	.	TRBV24-1	few	TGTGCCACCAGTGATTTGCCGAGCAATGGCTACACCTTC	CATSDLPSNGYTF
TRBJ2-3	TRBD1	TRBV5-1	medium-sized	TGCGCCAGCAGCCTTAGGACAGGGAGAAGCACAGATACGCAGTATTTT	CASSLRTGRSTDTQYF